This T cell receptor (beta chain) was observed in a study of T cell responses to AZD1222 COVID-19 vaccine. Study-wide results and limits: Reportedly, close to half of spike-specific TCRs are directed against unmutated variant regions. Possibly, clonal diversity was underestimated; donors were largely white British and included more females. An increase in Spike-specific TCR breadth and depth was observed after two AZD1222 doses.

Profiling relied on immunoSEQ multiplex PCR, and the TCRdb table lists in-frame clones only, not all of them. This table holds 100,000 to 130,000 clones, about 90% found once. With regard to this clone: What it binds is not known.

This clonotype was obtained from an adult who received the AZD1222 COVID-19 vaccine. Source: peripheral blood, taken 28 days after the second AZD1222 dose.

The CDR3: CASSLDSNQPQHF. The CDR3, as DNA: TGTGCCAGCAGCTTAGACAGCAATCAGCCCCAGCATTTT. This chain connects TRBV7-2 to TRBJ1-5; no clear D gene. The CDR3 is made up of 13 amino acids. V was clipped by 1 base and J by 1 base, with 2 bases between them. Germline V CDR1 and CDR2: SGHTA, FQGNSA.